This T cell receptor beta chain stems from a study of persistence of HIV-infected CD4 T cells. Study details: Up to about 180 mL blood was drawn at multiple time points; a couple of donors had single-time leukapheresis.

The immunoSEQ assay was version 4, run in survey mode. Sequencing was performed with immunoSEQ multiplex PCR; in TCRdb, only in-frame clones are kept and a portion is missing. The repertoire holds about 36,000 clones, with more than 75% as singletons. General study findings and limits: Antigen-responding cells were enriched for degenerate expanded CDR3beta sequences.

Note on this clone: Its antigen is still unknown.

Overlapping HIV-1 Gag 15-mer peptides at 0.95 to 1 ug per peptide per mL were used. Sorted nonresponding memory CD4+ T cells were CD40L-negative, CD69-negative, CD45RO-high. Germline V gene sequence: CDR1 SGHVS, CDR2 FQNEAQ. With V trimmed by 1 base and J by 11 bases, 3 bases remained unmatched. This CDR3 spans 12 amino acids. The V gene is TRBV7-8, the J gene TRBJ2-3; the match to TRBD1 covers 7 bases. The sequencing used cultured CD4+ T cells from PBMCs, collected from a patient who received antiretroviral therapy. The source of this sequence is an adult with HIV. The donor label of this sample is uncertain. The CDR3 bases are TGTGCCAGCAGCTTAGTTCGACAGGGGCAGTATTTT. This sequence encodes CASSLVRQGQYF.